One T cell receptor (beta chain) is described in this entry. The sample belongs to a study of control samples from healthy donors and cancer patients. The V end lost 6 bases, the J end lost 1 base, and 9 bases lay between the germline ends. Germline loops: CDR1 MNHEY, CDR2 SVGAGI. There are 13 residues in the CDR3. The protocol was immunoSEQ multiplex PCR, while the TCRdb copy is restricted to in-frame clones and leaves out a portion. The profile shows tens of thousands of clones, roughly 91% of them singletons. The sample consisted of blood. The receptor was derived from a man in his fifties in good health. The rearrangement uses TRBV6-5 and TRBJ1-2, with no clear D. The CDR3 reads CASRMRSNYGYTF. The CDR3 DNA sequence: TGTGCCAGCAGAATGAGAAGTAACTATGGCTACACCTTC.